There are a few counts of the clone carrying this T cell receptor beta chain. What it binds is not known. Amplification of the TCR beta CDR3 regions used RNA transcripts (as template). HTBI primers served in a first-round RT-PCR, which a second-round multiplex PCR followed. TCRdb reprocessed the multiplex PCR reads with MiXCR, giving one entry per CDR3 protein. Counted here are roughly 1.1 million distinct CDR3 sequences, roughly 35% occurring once; the ten biggest clones make up around 10%. This CDR3 is 13 amino acids long. From germline, CDR1 is SGHTA and CDR2 FQGNSA. V dropped 8 bases and J dropped 9; count of bases not matched to a gene: 9. This entry belongs to a study of Graves' ophthalmopathy and Graves' hyperthyroidism. The study excluded patients with other autoimmune diseases, uncontrolled infections, pregnancy or lactation. Study results and limitations: Blood samples also showed most expanded thyroid clonotypes exceeding 0.001 frequency.

Sequenced material: peripheral blood or thyroid tissue (not recorded which). This clonotype was sampled from an adult man with Graves' hyperthyroidism. The chain couples TRBV7-2 to TRBJ1-5; 8 positions match TRBD1. CDR3 nucleotides: TGTGCCAGCGCCCCCAGGGGGCAGGGGCCCCAGCATTTT. This gives the protein CASAPRGQGPQHF.